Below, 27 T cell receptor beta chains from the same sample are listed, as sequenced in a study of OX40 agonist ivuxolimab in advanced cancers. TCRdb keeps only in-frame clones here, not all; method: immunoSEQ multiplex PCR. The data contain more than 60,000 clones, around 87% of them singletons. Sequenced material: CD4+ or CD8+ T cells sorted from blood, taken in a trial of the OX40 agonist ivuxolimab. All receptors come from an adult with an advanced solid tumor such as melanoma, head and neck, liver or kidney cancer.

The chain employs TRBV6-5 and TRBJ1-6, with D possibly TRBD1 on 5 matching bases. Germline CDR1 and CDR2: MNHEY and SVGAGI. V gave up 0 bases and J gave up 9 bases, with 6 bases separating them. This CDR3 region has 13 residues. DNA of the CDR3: TGTGCCAGCAGTTACTCGCAGGGTTCACCCCTCCACTTT. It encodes CASSYSQGSPLHF.

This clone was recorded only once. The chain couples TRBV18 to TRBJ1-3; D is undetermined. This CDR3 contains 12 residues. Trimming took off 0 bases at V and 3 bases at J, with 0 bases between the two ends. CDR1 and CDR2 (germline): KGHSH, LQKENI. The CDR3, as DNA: TGTGCCAGCTCACCACCTGGAAACACCATATATTTT. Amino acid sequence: CASSPPGNTIYF.

In nucleotides, the CDR3 is TGCGCCAGCTCAGACAGGGTAACCGGGGAGCTGTTTTTT. This encodes CASSDRVTGELFF. The V call is TRBV5-1, the J call TRBJ2-2; TRBD1 aligns across 7 bases. The germline CDR1 and CDR2 sequences are SGHRS and YFSETQ. The CDR3 runs to 13 residues. Trimming removed 7 bases from V and 5 bases from J; junction bases left unmatched: 5. The whole variable domain, remainder taken from reference TRBV5-1 and TRBJ2-2, is KAGVTQTPRYLIKTRGQQVTLSCSPISGHRSVSWYQQTPGQGLQFLFEYFSETQRNKGNFPGRFSGRQFSNSRSEMNVSTLELGDSALYLCASSDRVTGELFFGEGSRLTVL.

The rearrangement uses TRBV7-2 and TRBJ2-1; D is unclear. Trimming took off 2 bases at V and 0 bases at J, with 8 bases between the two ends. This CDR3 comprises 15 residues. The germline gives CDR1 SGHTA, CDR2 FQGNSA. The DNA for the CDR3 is TGTGCCAGCAGCTTACTCTTGGGCTCCTACAATGAGCAGTTCTTC. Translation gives CASSLLLGSYNEQFF.

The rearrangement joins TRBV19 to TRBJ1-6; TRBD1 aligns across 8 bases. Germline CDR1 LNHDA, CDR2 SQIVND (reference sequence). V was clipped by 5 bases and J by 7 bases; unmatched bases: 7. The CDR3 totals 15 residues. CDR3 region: CASSPRQGLNSPLHF. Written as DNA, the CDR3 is TGTGCCAGTAGTCCTAGACAGGGGTTGAATTCACCCCTCCACTTT. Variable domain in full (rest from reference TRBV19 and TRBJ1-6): DGGITQSPKYLFRKEGQNVTLSCEQNLNHDAMYWYRQDPGQGLRLIYYSQIVNDFQKGDIAEGYSVSREKKESFPLTVTSAQKNPTAFYLCASSPRQGLNSPLHFGNGTRLTVT.

The CDR3 DNA sequence: TGTGCCAGCAGCGTGGGGCAGATTCAGCATTTT. Translation gives CASSVGQIQHF. The chain couples TRBV6-1 to TRBJ1-5; TRBD1 is a possible D gene (5 bases). The germline V and J ends were trimmed by 6 bases and 13 bases, with 13 bases remaining between them. The germline V gene has CDR1 MNHNS and CDR2 SASEGT. The CDR3 is 11 residues long.

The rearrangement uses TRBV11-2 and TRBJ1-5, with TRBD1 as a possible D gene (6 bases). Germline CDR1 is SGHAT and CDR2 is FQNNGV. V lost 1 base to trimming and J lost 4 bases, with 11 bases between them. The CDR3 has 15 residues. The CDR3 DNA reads TGTGCCAGCAGCTTAGCGGGGGCCCTAAATCAGCCCCAGCATTTT. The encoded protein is CASSLAGALNQPQHF.

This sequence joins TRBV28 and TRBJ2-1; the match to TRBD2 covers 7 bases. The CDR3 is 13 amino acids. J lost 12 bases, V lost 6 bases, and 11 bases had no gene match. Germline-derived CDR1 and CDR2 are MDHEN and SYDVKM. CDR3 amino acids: CASSRLTSEVQFF. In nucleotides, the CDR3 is TGTGCCAGCAGCCGCCTCACTAGCGAGGTGCAGTTCTTC.

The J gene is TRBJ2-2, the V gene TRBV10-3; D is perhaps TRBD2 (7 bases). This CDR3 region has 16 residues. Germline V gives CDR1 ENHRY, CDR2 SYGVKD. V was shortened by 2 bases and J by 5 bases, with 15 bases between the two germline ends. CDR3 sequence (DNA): TGTGCCATCAGTGAGGACGGGGGGCGCGGGACCGGGGAGCTGTTTTTT. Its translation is CAISEDGGRGTGELFF.

The CDR3 nucleotides read TGCGCCAGCAGCTTGGGAACTAGCGGGCCCCGAGAAGAGACCCAGTACTTC. It encodes CASSLGTSGPREETQYF. V and J are TRBV5-1 and TRBJ2-5, with 9 nucleotides matching TRBD2. V lost 0 bases to trimming and J lost 3 bases; unmatched junction nucleotides: 9. Germline loops: CDR1 SGHRS, CDR2 YFSETQ. The CDR3 runs to 17 residues.

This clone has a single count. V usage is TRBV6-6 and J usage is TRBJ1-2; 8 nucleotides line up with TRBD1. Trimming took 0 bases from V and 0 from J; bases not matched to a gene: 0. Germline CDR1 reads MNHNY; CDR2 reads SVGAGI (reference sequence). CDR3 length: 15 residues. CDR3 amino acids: CASSYSGQANYGYTF. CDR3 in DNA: TGTGCCAGCAGTTACTCGGGACAGGCTAACTATGGCTACACCTTC.

CDR3: CAISPRGTSGSYEQYF. The CDR3 DNA sequence: TGTGCCATCAGCCCCCGAGGTACTAGCGGCTCCTACGAGCAGTACTTC. This rearrangement joins TRBV10-3 to TRBJ2-7; 8 bases fit TRBD2. The CDR3 has 16 residues. After removal of 6 bases from V and 0 bases from J, the junction contained 10 bases not matched to a gene. Germline V gene data show CDR1 as ENHRY and CDR2 as SYGVKD.

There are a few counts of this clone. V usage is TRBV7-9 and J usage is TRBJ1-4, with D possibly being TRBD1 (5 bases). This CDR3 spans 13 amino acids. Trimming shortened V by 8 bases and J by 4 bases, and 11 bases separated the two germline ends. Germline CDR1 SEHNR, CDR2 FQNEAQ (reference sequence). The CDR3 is CASLGDYNEKLFF. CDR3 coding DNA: TGTGCCAGCTTGGGGGATTATAATGAAAAACTGTTTTTT.

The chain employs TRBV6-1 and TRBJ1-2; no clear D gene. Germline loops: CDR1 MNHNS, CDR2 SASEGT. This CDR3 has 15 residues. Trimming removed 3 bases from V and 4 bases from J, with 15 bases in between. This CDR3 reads CASSDSFTTLYGYTF. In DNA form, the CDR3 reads TGTGCCAGCAGTGACAGCTTCACCACCCTCTATGGCTACACCTTC.

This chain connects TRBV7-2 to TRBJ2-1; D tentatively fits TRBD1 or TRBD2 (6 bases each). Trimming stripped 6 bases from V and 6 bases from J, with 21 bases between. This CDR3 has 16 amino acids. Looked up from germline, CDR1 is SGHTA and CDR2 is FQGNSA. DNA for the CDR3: TGTGCCAGCAGTCCCGAGGGGGGACGGGCATTCAATGAGCAGTTCTTC. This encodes CASSPEGGRAFNEQFF.

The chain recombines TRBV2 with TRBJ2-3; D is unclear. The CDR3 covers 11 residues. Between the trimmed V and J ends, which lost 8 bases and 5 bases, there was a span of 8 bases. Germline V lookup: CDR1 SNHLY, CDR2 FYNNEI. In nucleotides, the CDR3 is TGTGCCAGCCTACGTGAAGATACGCAGTATTTT. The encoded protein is CASLREDTQYF.

The DNA for the CDR3 is TGCGCCAGCAGCGAAGGGGGGTCCACGAGTCGATCCTATAATTCACCCCTCCACTTT. This encodes CASSEGGSTSRSYNSPLHF. The V and J genes are TRBV4-1 and TRBJ1-6; a weak D match, TRBD1 (6 bases). Per germline, CDR1 MGHRA and CDR2 YSYEKL. Trimming pared 5 bases from V and 1 base from J, leaving 21 bases between. This CDR3 is built from 19 residues.

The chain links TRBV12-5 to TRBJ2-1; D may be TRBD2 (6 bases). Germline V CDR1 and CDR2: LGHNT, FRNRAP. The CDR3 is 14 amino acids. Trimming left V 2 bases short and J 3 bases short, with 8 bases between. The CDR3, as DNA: TGTGCTAGTGGTTTGTCGCGGGACTACAATGAGCAGTTCTTC. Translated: CASGLSRDYNEQFF.

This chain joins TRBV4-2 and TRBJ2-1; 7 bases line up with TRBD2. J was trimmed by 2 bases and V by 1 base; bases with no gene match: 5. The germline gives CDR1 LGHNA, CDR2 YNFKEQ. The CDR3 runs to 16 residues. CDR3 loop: CASSQVLAETYNEQFF. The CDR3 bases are TGTGCCAGCAGCCAAGTTCTAGCGGAAACCTACAATGAGCAGTTCTTC.

CDR3 in DNA: TGTGCCAGCACCCCGGGACAGGGGAACTATGGCTACACCTTC. Translating it yields CASTPGQGNYGYTF. This sequence joins TRBV6-1 and TRBJ1-2; 10 positions agree with TRBD1. V lost 7 bases to trimming and J lost 2 bases; unmatched junction nucleotides: 4. CDR3 length: 14 amino acids. The germline CDR1 and CDR2 sequences are MNHNS and SASEGT.

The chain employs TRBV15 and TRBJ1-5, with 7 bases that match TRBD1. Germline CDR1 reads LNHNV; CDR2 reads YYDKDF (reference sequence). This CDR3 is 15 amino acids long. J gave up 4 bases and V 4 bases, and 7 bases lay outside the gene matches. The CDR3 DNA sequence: TGTGCCACCAGCAAAACTATGACAGGGAATCAGCCCCAGCATTTT. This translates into CATSKTMTGNQPQHF.

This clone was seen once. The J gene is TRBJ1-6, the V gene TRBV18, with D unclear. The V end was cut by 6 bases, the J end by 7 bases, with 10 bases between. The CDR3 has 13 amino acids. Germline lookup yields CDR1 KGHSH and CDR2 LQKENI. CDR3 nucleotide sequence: TGTGCCAGCTCTCAGGACGGAAATTCACCCCTCCACTTT. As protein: CASSQDGNSPLHF.

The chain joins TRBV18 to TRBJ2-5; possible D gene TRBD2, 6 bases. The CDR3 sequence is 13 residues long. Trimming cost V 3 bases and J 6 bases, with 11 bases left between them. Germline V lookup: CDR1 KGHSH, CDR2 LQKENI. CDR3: CASSPGGSKTQYF. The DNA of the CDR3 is TGTGCCAGCTCACCCGGGGGTAGTAAGACCCAGTACTTC.

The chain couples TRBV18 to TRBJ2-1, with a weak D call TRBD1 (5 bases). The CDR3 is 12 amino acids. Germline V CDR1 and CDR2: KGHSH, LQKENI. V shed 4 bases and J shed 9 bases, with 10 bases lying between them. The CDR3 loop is CASSQDTVEQFF. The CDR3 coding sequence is TGTGCCAGCTCACAGGACACCGTTGAGCAGTTCTTC.

CDR3 loop: CASSASGWNSGANVLTF. DNA for the CDR3: TGTGCCAGCAGCGCTAGCGGGTGGAACTCTGGGGCCAACGTCCTGACTTTC. This chain joins TRBV28 and TRBJ2-6, with 8 nucleotides matching TRBD2. Trimming cost V 6 bases and J 0 bases; bases outside gene matches: 7. Germline CDR1 is MDHEN and CDR2 is SYDVKM. The CDR3 length is 17 residues.

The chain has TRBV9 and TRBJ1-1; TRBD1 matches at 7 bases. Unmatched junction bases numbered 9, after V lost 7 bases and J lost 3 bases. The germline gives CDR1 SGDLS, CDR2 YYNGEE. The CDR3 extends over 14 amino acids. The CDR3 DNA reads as TGTGCCAGCCGCCGGTGGACAGGAGACACTGAAGCTTTCTTT. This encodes CASRRWTGDTEAFF.

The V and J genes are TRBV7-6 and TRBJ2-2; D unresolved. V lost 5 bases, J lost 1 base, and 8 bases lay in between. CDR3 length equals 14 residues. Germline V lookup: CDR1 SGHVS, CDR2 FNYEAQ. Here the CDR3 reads CASSLNRNTGELFF. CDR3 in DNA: TGTGCCAGCAGCCTGAATCGGAACACCGGGGAGCTGTTTTTT.